Below are 11 T cell receptor beta chains sequenced from a single sample in a study of spatial heterogeneity in lung cancer (dated by TCRdb to between 2017 and 2020). The meaning of the sample's time point label: sample taken at primary tumor resection. Without any cell sorting, TCR sequencing was performed on whole RNA extracted either from tumor and nontumor lung tissue or from cryopreserved PBMC samples. The library was produced with 5' RACE. TCRdb records NextSeq 500 as the sequencer. TCRdb itself trimmed the public reads at Q25 with fastp, ran MiXCR and retained productive beta chains. Every entry covers one CDR3 protein and lists the most common genes and DNA from its rows. The sample includes tens of thousands of distinct CDR3 sequences, with around 6.5% observed a single time. Roughly 45% of the sample rests with the top ten. The sample consisted of PBMCs, taken at surgery. All receptors derive from a female donor with early-stage non-small cell lung cancer.

This clonotype was detected many times. The chain uses TRBV24-1 and TRBJ2-3; either TRBD1 or TRBD2 may supply D (6 bases each). The CDR3 extends over 16 amino acids. V was pared by 1 base and J by 3 bases, with 13 bases between. Germline V CDR1 and CDR2: KGHDR, SFDVKD. This CDR3 reads CATSDLNGGGTDTQYF. The CDR3 nucleotides read TGTGCCACCAGTGATTTAAACGGAGGGGGTACAGATACGCAGTATTTT.

This clonotype was detected many times. This chain uses TRBV7-3 with TRBJ2-1, with TRBD2 matching 7 bases. V gave up 5 bases and J gave up 10 bases; unmatched junction bases: 5. This CDR3 contains 12 residues. Germline V lookup: CDR1 SGHTA, CDR2 FQGTGA. DNA of the CDR3: TGTGCCAGCAGCCGTAGGGAGGGAGAGCAGTTCTTC. This sequence encodes CASSRREGEQFF.

CDR3 protein: CASSLGGGRSYNEQFF. Here the CDR3 DNA reads TGTGCCAGCAGCTTGGGCGGGGGACGCTCCTACAATGAGCAGTTCTTC. The chain uses TRBV5-4 and TRBJ2-1, with 7 bases identical to TRBD2. The V and J ends lost 0 bases and 0 bases, in that order; junction bases with no gene match: 3. The germline CDR1 and CDR2 sequences are SGHNT and YYREEE (reference sequence). The CDR3 is made up of 16 amino acids.

This clonotype was seen ten or more times. The gene calls are TRBV7-9 and TRBJ2-1; D remains ambiguous. This CDR3 has 16 amino acids. V lost 5 bases and J 6 bases, leaving 20 bases between the germline ends. The V gene's germline CDR1 is SEHNR and CDR2 FQNEAQ (reference sequence). The CDR3 spells CASSPVSTLISNEQFF. The DNA for the CDR3 is TGTGCCAGCAGCCCCGTCTCTACCCTGATTAGCAATGAGCAGTTCTTC.

This clonotype was observed a handful of times. This rearrangement joins TRBV28 to TRBJ2-5, with 8 bases lining up with TRBD1. With V trimmed by 6 bases and J by 8 bases, 8 bases remained unmatched. CDR3 length: 13 amino acids. Germline V lookup: CDR1 MDHEN, CDR2 SYDVKM. The CDR3: CASRADREDTQYF. As DNA, the CDR3 is TGTGCCAGCAGGGCGGACAGGGAGGACACCCAGTACTTC.

This clonotype was observed many times. V and J are TRBV3-1 and TRBJ2-5, with D perhaps TRBD1 (6 bases). Trimming took off 4 bases at V and 4 bases at J, with 10 bases between the two ends. This CDR3 comprises 13 residues. Germline V lookup: CDR1 LGHDT, CDR2 YNNKEL (reference sequence). DNA of the CDR3: TGTGCCAGCAGCCTCATGGGGGCAGAGACCCAGTACTTC. This codes for CASSLMGAETQYF.

This chain joins TRBV7-9 and TRBJ2-1; possible D gene TRBD2, 6 bases. Germline lookup yields CDR1 SEHNR and CDR2 FQNEAQ (reference sequence). The CDR3 has 14 amino acids. Between the trimmed V and J ends, which lost 5 bases and 7 bases, there was a span of 15 bases. This CDR3 reads CASSESGGTNEQFF. In nucleotides, the CDR3 is TGTGCCAGCAGCGAAAGTGGAGGGACGAATGAGCAGTTCTTC.

The chain joins TRBV18 to TRBJ2-7, with TRBD1 as a possible D gene (6 bases). The CDR3 is 16 amino acids. V was pared by 2 bases and J by 4 bases, with 18 bases between. In germline, CDR1 is KGHSH, CDR2 LQKENI. The CDR3 protein is CASSPGIRDISYEQYF. For the CDR3, the DNA is TGTGCCAGCTCACCAGGAATTAGGGACATTAGTTACGAGCAGTACTTC.

Turning to this clonotype: A read error is possible here, since a much larger clone lies one base away. For the CDR3, the DNA is TGTGTCAGCAGCAGACAGGGTCAAAATCAGCCCCAGCATTTT. As protein: CVSSRQGQNQPQHF. The V gene is TRBV7-2, the J gene TRBJ1-5; 7 bases align to TRBD1. Germline V gene sequence: CDR1 SGHTA, CDR2 FQGNSA. The CDR3 covers 14 residues.

The chain couples TRBV29-1 to TRBJ2-5; D possibly corresponds to TRBD2 (5 bases). The CDR3 runs to 15 residues. V was cut by 1 base and J by 5 bases, with 17 bases left in between. Germline CDR1 reads SQVTM; CDR2 reads ANQGSEA. The CDR3 sequence is CSVEAEDPWRETQYF. The CDR3 nucleotides are TGCAGCGTTGAAGCGGAGGATCCCTGGCGGGAGACCCAGTACTTC.

This clonotype has only a few counts. The genes are TRBV29-1 and TRBJ2-4; TRBD1 is a possible D gene (5 bases). The germline gives CDR1 SQVTM, CDR2 ANQGSEA. The CDR3 loop spans 14 amino acids. V lost 3 bases to trimming and J lost 5 bases, with 14 bases between them. This CDR3 reads CSVEVLRAENIQYF. In DNA, the CDR3 is TGCAGCGTTGAGGTCCTCAGGGCGGAAAACATTCAGTACTTC.